The present T cell receptor beta chain was sequenced within a study of identifying expanded T cells in peripheral blood. Findings and limits, study-wide: Clone count variance between approximately two-week samples rose with total template count. Technical replicates showed about 1.2 changed clones; around two weeks 15 to 20; four weeks 19.

Repertoires were generated with immunoSEQ multiplex PCR, while TCRdb's copy carries only in-frame clones and drops some. The sample lists 95,000 to 100,000 clones, roughly 85% occurring once. This CDR3 is 13 amino acids long. The ends were cut back, 5 bases at V and 0 bases at J, with 7 bases in the middle. Germline V gene lookup returns CDR1 MNHEY and CDR2 SVGAGI. Note on this clone: Its antigen remains unknown.

Collection occurred without any documented infections or immune events in donors. The rearrangement uses TRBV6-5 and TRBJ1-2; D unclear. This receptor was identified in a person between 18 and 75 years old in good health. The material sequenced was blood. The DNA for the CDR3 is TGTGCCAGCAGTCGAGAAACTAACTATGGCTACACCTTC. It yields the protein CASSRETNYGYTF.